The rows below give T cell receptor beta chains drawn from one sample of a study of shared clonotypes between healthy human individuals. This table comes from immunoSEQ multiplex PCR, and its TCRdb copy is limited to in-frame clones, with some not included. The sample lists about 1 million clones, about 75% occurring once. Sequenced sample: memory CD4+ T cells sorted from blood. The receptors originated from a young man in good health. Both conserved end residues are part of each CDR3. Each record gives: J gene, clone size, D gene, V gene, CDR3 DNA, CDR3 protein. A D gene is named only where the DNA matches it firmly. Some rows mark clone size as missing; the rest say once, few, many or name a class of expanded clone.

>TRBJ2-4|once|TRBD1|TRBV5-4
TGTGCCAGCAGTGCGGGACAGGCGGGAAACATTCAGTACTTC
CASSAGQAGNIQYF
>TRBJ2-2|.|.|TRBV12-1
TGTGCCAGCAGCTCCCTTGAGTGGGCGGGAGAGAAGACCGGGGAGCTGTTTTTT
CASSSLEWAGEKTGELFF
>TRBJ2-4|.|TRBD1|TRBV7-2
TGTGCCAGCAGCTTCCAGGGGGCAGGATCCAAAAACATTCAGTACTTC
CASSFQGAGSKNIQYF
>TRBJ2-7|.|.|TRBV5-1
TGCGCCAGCAGCTTTAGGGCAGAGGCCTTTTACGAGCAGTACTTC
CASSFRAEAFYEQYF
>TRBJ1-5|.|.|TRBV25-1
TGTGCCAGCAGCAAAGGGGGTTACAATAGCAATCAGCCCCAGCATTTT
CASSKGGYNSNQPQHF
>TRBJ1-5|.|.|TRBV5-1
TGCGCCAGCAGCTTCGGACAGATAAATCAGCCCCAGCATTTT
CASSFGQINQPQHF
>TRBJ2-2|.|TRBD1|TRBV18
TGTGCCAGCTCACTATCAGGGGGCGCAGGATCCACCGGGGAGCTGTTTTTT
CASSLSGGAGSTGELFF
>TRBJ2-5|.|TRBD2|TRBV18
TGTGCCAGCTCACCACTAGCGGGAGTTCCAGAGACCCAGTACTTC
CASSPLAGVPETQYF
>TRBJ1-2|many|.|TRBV5-1
TGCGCCAGCAGCTTGGATAATTCGATCGATGGCTACACCTTC
CASSLDNSIDGYTF
>TRBJ1-6|.|.|TRBV5-5
TGTGCCAGCAGCTTGGCGGGGGAGCGGAGGTCACCCCTCCACTTT
CASSLAGERRSPLHF
>TRBJ2-2|few|.|TRBV4-2
TGTGCCAGCAGCCAAGATTCCGGGGGAGGGAACACCGGGGAGCTGTTTTTT
CASSQDSGGGNTGELFF
>TRBJ2-7|.|TRBD2|TRBV11-2
TGTGCCAGCAGCGTGTATAGCGGGAGGTCCTCCCTTTACGAGCAGTACTTC
CASSVYSGRSSLYEQYF
>TRBJ2-1|.|TRBD1|TRBV9
TGTGCCAGCAGCGCTCCAATAAGACAGGGATTGTACAATGAGCAGTTCTTC
CASSAPIRQGLYNEQFF
>TRBJ2-2|.|.|TRBV9
TGTGCCAGCAGCCCGGTCTTCGGTACCGGGGAGCTGTTTTTT
CASSPVFGTGELFF
>TRBJ2-2|.|TRBD2|TRBV7-8
TGTGCCAGCAGCGCCTTGACTAGCCTCACCGGGGAGCTGTTTTTT
CASSALTSLTGELFF
>TRBJ1-6|.|TRBD1|TRBV5-1
TGCGCCAGTACGACAGGGAATAATTCACCCCTCCACTTT
CASTTGNNSPLHF
>TRBJ2-7|.|TRBD2|TRBV2
TGTGCCAGCACCTTCGGGGGGTTCTCCTACGAGCAGTACTTC
CASTFGGFSYEQYF
>TRBJ1-2|.|.|TRBV6-1
TGTGCCAGCAGTGAAGCTCAGGGTATCGGCTATGGCTACACCTTC
CASSEAQGIGYGYTF
>TRBJ2-3|.|.|TRBV4-1
TGCGCCAGCAGTCTTAGGATCGCAGATACGCAGTATTTT
CASSLRIADTQYF